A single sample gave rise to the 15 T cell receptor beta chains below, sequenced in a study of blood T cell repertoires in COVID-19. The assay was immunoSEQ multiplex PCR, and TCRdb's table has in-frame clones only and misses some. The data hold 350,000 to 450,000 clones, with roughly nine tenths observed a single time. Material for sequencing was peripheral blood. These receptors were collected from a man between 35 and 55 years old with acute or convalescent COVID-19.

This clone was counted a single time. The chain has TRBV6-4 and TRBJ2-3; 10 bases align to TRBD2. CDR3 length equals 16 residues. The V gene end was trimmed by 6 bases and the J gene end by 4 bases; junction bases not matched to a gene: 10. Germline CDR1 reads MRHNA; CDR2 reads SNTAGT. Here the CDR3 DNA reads TGTGCCAGCAGCACGTTGTCTAGCGGGAGCGCAGATACGCAGTATTTT. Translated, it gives CASSTLSSGSADTQYF.

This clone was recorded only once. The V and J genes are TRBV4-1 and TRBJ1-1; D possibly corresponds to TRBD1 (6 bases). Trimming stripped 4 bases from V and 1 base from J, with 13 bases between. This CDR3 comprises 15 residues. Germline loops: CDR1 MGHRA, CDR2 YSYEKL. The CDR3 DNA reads TGCGCCAGCAGCCCCGGACAGTACCCGAACACTGAAGCTTTCTTT. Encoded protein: CASSPGQYPNTEAFF.

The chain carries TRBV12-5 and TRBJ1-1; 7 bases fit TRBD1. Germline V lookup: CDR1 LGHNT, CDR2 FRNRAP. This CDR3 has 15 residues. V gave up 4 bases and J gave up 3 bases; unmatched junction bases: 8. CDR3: CASGWRGQGDTEAFF. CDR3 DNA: TGTGCTAGTGGTTGGAGGGGGCAGGGAGACACTGAAGCTTTCTTT. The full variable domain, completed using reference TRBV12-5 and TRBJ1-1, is DARVTQTPRHKVTEMGQEVTMRCQPILGHNTVFWYRQTMMQGLELLAYFRNRAPLDDSGMPKDRFSAEMPDATLATLKIQPSEPRDSAVYFCASGWRGQGDTEAFFGQGTRLTVV.

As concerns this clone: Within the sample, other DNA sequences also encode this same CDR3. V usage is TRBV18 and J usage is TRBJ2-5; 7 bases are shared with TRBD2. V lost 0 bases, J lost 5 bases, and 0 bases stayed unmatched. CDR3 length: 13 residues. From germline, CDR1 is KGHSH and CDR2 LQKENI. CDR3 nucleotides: TGTGCCAGCTCACCACCCGGGAGGGAGACCCAGTACTTC. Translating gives CASSPPGRETQYF.

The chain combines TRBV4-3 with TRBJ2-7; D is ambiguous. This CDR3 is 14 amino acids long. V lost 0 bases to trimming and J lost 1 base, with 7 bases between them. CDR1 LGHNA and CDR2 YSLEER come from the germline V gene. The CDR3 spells CASSQDSRSYEQYF. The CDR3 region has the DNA TGCGCCAGCAGCCAAGATTCCAGATCCTACGAGCAGTACTTC.

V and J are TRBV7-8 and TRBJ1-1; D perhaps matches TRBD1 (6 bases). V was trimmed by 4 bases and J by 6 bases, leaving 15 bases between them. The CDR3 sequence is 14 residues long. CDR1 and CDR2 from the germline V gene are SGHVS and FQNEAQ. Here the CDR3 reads CASSSDRELAEAFF. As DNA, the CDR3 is TGTGCCAGCAGCTCGGACAGAGAGCTAGCTGAAGCTTTCTTT.

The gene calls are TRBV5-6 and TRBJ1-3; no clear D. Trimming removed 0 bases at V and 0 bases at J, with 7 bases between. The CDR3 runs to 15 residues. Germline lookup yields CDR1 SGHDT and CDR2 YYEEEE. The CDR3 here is CASSLGPVSGNTIYF. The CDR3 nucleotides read TGTGCCAGCAGCTTGGGGCCCGTCTCTGGAAACACCATATATTTT.

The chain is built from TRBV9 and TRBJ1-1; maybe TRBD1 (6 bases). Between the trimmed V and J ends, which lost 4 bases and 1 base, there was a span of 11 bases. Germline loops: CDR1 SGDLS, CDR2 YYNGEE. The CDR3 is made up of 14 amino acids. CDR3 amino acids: CASSQQTGNTEAFF. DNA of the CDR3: TGTGCCAGCAGCCAACAGACAGGGAACACTGAAGCTTTCTTT.

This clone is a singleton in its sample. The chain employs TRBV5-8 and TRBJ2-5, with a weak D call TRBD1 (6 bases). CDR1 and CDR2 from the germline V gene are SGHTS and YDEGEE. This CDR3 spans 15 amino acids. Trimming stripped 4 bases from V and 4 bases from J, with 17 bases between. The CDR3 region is CASSRGLKGGETQYF. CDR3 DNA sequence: TGTGCCAGCAGCCGGGGCCTTAAAGGGGGAGAGACCCAGTACTTC.

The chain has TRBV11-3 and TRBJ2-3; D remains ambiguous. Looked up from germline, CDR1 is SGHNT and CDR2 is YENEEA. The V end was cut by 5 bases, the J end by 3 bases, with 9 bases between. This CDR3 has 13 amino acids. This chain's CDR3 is CASSQTRTDTQYF. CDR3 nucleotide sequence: TGTGCCAGCAGCCAGACGAGGACAGATACGCAGTATTTT. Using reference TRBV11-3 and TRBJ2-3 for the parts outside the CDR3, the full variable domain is EAGVVQSPRYKIIEKKQPVAFWCNPISGHNTLYWYLQNLGQGPELLIRYENEEAVDDSQLPKDRFSAERLKGVDSTLKIQPAELGDSAVYLCASSQTRTDTQYFGPGTRLTVL.

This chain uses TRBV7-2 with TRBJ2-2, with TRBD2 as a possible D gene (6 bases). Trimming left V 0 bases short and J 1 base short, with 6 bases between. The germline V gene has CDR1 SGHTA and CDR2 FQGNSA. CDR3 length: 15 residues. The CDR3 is CASSLAGGNTGELFF. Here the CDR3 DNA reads TGTGCCAGCAGCTTAGCGGGAGGGAACACCGGGGAGCTGTTTTTT.

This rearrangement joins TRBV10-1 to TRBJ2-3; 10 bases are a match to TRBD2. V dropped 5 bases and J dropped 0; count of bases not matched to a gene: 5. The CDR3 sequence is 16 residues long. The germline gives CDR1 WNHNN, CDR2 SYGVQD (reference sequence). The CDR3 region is CASSFSGGPSTDTQYF. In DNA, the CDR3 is TGCGCCAGCAGTTTTAGCGGGGGGCCTAGCACAGATACGCAGTATTTT.

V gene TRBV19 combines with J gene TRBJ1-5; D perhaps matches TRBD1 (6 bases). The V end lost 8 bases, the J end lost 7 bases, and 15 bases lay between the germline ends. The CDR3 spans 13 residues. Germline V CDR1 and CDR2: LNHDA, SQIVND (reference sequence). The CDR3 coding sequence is TGTGCCAGTTGTACAGGGTCAGGGCAGCCCCAGCATTTT. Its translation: CASCTGSGQPQHF.

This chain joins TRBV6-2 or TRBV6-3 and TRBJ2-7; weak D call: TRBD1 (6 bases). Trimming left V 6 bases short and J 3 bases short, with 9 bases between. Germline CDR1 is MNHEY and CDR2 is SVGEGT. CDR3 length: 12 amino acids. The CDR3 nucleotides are TGTGCCAGCAGCATCAGGGGCTACGAGCAGTACTTC. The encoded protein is CASSIRGYEQYF.

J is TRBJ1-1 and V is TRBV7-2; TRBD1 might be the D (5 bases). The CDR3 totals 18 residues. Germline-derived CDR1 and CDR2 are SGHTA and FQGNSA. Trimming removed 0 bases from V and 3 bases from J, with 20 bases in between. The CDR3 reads CASSLALPGGEVDTEAFF. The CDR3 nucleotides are TGTGCCAGCAGCTTAGCGCTCCCCGGAGGGGAGGTGGACACTGAAGCTTTCTTT.